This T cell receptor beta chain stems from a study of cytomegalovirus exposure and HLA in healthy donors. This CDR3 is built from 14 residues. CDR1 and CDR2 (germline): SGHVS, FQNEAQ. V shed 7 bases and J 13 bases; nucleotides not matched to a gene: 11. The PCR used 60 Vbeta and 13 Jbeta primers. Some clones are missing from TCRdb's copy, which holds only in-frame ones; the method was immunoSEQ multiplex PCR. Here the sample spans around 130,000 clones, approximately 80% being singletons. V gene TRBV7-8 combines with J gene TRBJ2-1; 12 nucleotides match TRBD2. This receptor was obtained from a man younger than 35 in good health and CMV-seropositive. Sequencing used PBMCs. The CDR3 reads CASMLFGLAGSQFF. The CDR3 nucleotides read TGTGCCAGCATGCTATTCGGACTAGCGGGGAGTCAGTTCTTC.